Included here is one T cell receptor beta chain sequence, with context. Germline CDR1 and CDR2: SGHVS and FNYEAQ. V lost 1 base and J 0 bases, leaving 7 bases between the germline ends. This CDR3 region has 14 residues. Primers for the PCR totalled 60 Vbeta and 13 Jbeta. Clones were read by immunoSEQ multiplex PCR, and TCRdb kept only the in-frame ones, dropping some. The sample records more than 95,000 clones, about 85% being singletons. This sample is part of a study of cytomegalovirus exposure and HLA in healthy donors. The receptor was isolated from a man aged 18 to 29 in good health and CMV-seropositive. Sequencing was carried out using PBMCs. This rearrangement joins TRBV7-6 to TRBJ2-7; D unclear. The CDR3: CASSLGASSYEQYF. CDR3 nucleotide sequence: TGTGCCAGCAGCTTAGGGGCCAGCTCCTACGAGCAGTACTTC.